These T cell receptor beta chains were read from a single sample in a study of cytotoxic CD8 clonotypes in ibrutinib-treated CLL. Repertoires were generated with immunoSEQ multiplex PCR, while TCRdb's copy carries only in-frame clones and drops some. This sample yields around 330,000 clones, of which roughly 71% are seen a single time; about 5.9% belongs to the top ten. The source was PBMCs, collected after 36 months of ibrutinib treatment. These receptors all stem from a human donor with chronic lymphocytic leukemia. Each CDR3 is given with its conserved first and last residue. Each record gives: V gene, clone size, D gene, J gene, CDR3 DNA, CDR3 protein. A D gene is named only where the DNA matches it firmly. Size is stated for part of the rows, as once, few or many counts, or as a class when the clone is expanded.

>TRBV27|few|.|TRBJ2-7
TGTGCCAGCAGTTTAAGGGGTCAGACCTACGAGCAGTACTTC
CASSLRGQTYEQYF
>TRBV7-8|few|.|TRBJ1-5
TGTGCCAGCAGCTTAAGCCGGAATCAGCCCCAGCATTTT
CASSLSRNQPQHF
>TRBV5-1|.|TRBD1|TRBJ2-7
TGCGCCAGCAGCACAATACCAGGGGGCGAGCAGTACTTC
CASSTIPGGEQYF
>TRBV19|once|TRBD1|TRBJ1-4
TGTGCCAGTAGAGACAGGGGGAGGTTTGAAAAACTGTTTTTT
CASRDRGRFEKLFF
>TRBV5-1|few|.|TRBJ2-3
TGCGCCAGCAGCTTGGTAGGGGCAGTTACAGATACGCAGTATTTT
CASSLVGAVTDTQYF
>TRBV15|.|.|TRBJ1-4
TGTGCCACCAGCAGAGATCTGGGACAAGGTAACGAAAAACTGTTTTTT
CATSRDLGQGNEKLFF
>TRBV6-5|.|.|TRBJ1-4
TGTGCCAGCAGTTATTTTAACAACCCAAGCGGTGAAAAACTGTTTTTT
CASSYFNNPSGEKLFF
>TRBV18|.|.|TRBJ2-3
TGTGCCAGCTCACGCCGCAACACAGATACGCAGTATTTT
CASSRRNTDTQYF
>TRBV18|.|.|TRBJ1-1
TGTGCCAGCTCACCACACGAGGGACTGAACACTGAAGCTTTCTTT
CASSPHEGLNTEAFF
>TRBV7-3|once|TRBD2|TRBJ2-7
TGTGCCAGCAGTTGTCCTAGCGGGAGGGCCTATGAGCAGTACTTC
CASSCPSGRAYEQYF
>TRBV7-9|few|TRBD1|TRBJ1-2
TGTGCCAGCAGCACAAACAGGGGCGAGGGCTACACCTTC
CASSTNRGEGYTF
>TRBV2|few|TRBD1|TRBJ1-2
TGTGCCAGCAGTGCTAAACTCGTGGGACAGGGGAGTGGCTACACCTTC
CASSAKLVGQGSGYTF
>TRBV2|.|.|TRBJ2-5
TGTGCCAGTCAGGGGTACCAAGAGACCCAGTACTTC
CASQGYQETQYF
>TRBV11-2|.|.|TRBJ2-7
TGTGCCAGCAGCCCTAGCCCACTAGCCGCGCTCTCCTACGAGCAGTACTTC
CASSPSPLAALSYEQYF
>TRBV5-1|.|.|TRBJ2-3
TGCGCCAGCAGCTTGACGGGGCCCGCCGGCGATACGCAGTATTTT
CASSLTGPAGDTQYF
>TRBV18|.|.|TRBJ1-2
TGTGCCAGCTCACTCGACAGGACCTATGGCTACACCTTC
CASSLDRTYGYTF
>TRBV28|.|TRBD1|TRBJ2-3
TGTGCCAGCATGGGGACAGGGTTAGATACGCAGTATTTT
CASMGTGLDTQYF
>TRBV7-3|few|TRBD1|TRBJ2-7
TGTGCCAGCAGCTCATCCGGGACAGGGGTAAATAGCTCCTACGAGCAGTACTTC
CASSSSGTGVNSSYEQYF
>TRBV27|few|.|TRBJ1-1
TGTGCCAGCAGTTTCCAGGAGAACACTGAAGCTTTCTTT
CASSFQENTEAFF
>TRBV4-2|.|TRBD1|TRBJ1-2
TGTGCCAGCAGCCCACAGGGGGTCGGCTATGGCTACACCTTC
CASSPQGVGYGYTF
>TRBV7-9|.|.|TRBJ2-5
TGTGCCAGCAGCTTAGCGCTGGGTCTAGCGAGAACGTACCAAGAGACCCAGTACTTC
CASSLALGLARTYQETQYF
>TRBV5-1|.|TRBD2|TRBJ2-5
TGCGCCAGCAGCAGAAGTGGCGGGAGCGGGGAGACCCAGTACTTC
CASSRSGGSGETQYF
>TRBV11-3|.|TRBD1|TRBJ2-2
TGTGCCAGCAGCTCGGACAGGGCAAGGACCGGGGAGCTGTTTTTT
CASSSDRARTGELFF
>TRBV4-3|.|.|TRBJ1-1
TGCGCCAGCAGCCAATTCACCCACCAGGGAACTGAAGCTTTCTTT
CASSQFTHQGTEAFF
>TRBV4-1|.|TRBD1|TRBJ1-6
TGCGCCAGCAGCCGGGCGGACAGGCTAGGTTCACCCCTCCACTTT
CASSRADRLGSPLHF
>TRBV9|.|TRBD1|TRBJ2-1
TGTGCCAGCAGCACTTGGACAGGTGGGCACAATGAGCAGTTCTTC
CASSTWTGGHNEQFF
>TRBV19|few|.|TRBJ1-2
TGTGCCAGTAGTATAGATGCCAGGGCCGGCAATGGCTACACCTTC
CASSIDARAGNGYTF
>TRBV11-2|once|.|TRBJ2-1
TGTGCCAGCAGCTTCGCCCGGCATGAGCAGTTCTTC
CASSFARHEQFF
>TRBV2|.|.|TRBJ2-7
TGTGCCAGCACCTTAGTGAACGGGGGATCCGACGAGCAGTACTTC
CASTLVNGGSDEQYF
>TRBV28|.|.|TRBJ1-4
TGTGCCAGCAGCAGGCCGTGGGGCGTGGAAAAACTGTTTTTT
CASSRPWGVEKLFF
>TRBV11-2|.|.|TRBJ1-2
TGTGCCAGCAGCTTAGGGCGGATTGTCAACTATGGCTACACCTTC
CASSLGRIVNYGYTF
>TRBV5-1|once|.|TRBJ1-6
TGCGCCAGCAGCTTGGGAGGGGCGTGGGATAATTCACCCCTCCACTTT
CASSLGGAWDNSPLHF
>TRBV4-1|.|TRBD1|TRBJ1-4
TGCGCCAGCAGCCAACGGGGACAGGACGGAGAAAAACTGTTTTTT
CASSQRGQDGEKLFF
>TRBV19|few|.|TRBJ2-6
TGTGCCAGTACCTATCGGGGGGCAGCTGGGGCCAACGTCCTGACTTTC
CASTYRGAAGANVLTF
>TRBV6-5|.|TRBD2|TRBJ2-7
TGTGCCAGCAGTTCCCCGGGAGGGGGAGACTACGAGCAGTACTTC
CASSSPGGGDYEQYF
>TRBV6-6|few|.|TRBJ2-5
TGTGCCAGCACGGAACCGGGACTCCTTCAGTACTTC
CASTEPGLLQYF
>TRBV2|.|.|TRBJ2-5
TGTGCCAGCACGTCAGGTCAGGGGGAGACCCAGTACTTC
CASTSGQGETQYF
>TRBV7-9|.|.|TRBJ2-2
TGTGCCAGCAGCTTAGATGTGAACACCGGGGAGCTGTTTTTT
CASSLDVNTGELFF
>TRBV25-1|.|TRBD2|TRBJ2-7
TGTGCCAGCAGTGAATCGGCGGGGGGCCGCTACGAGCAGTACTTC
CASSESAGGRYEQYF
>TRBV9|few|TRBD1|TRBJ1-1
TGTGCCAGCAGCGTCCAGGGGGCCACTGAAGCTTTCTTT
CASSVQGATEAFF
>TRBV9|.|TRBD2|TRBJ2-4
TGTGCCAGCAGCGTCGCGGGAGGGGAAAACATTCAGTACTTC
CASSVAGGENIQYF
>TRBV15|.|.|TRBJ2-7
TGTGCCACCAGCCAAAAAAATATCGGCTACAACTACGAGCAGTACTTC
CATSQKNIGYNYEQYF
>TRBV5-4|.|.|TRBJ2-3
TGTGCCAGCAGCGCACGGGCCGGGGATGATACGCAGTATTTT
CASSARAGDDTQYF
>TRBV18|few|.|TRBJ2-3
TGTGCCAGCTCACCCGGACTGGCCTCCATTGTTTTTGATACGCAGTATTTT
CASSPGLASIVFDTQYF
>TRBV10-1|.|TRBD2|TRBJ2-1
TGCGCCAGCAGTGTATGGCGGGGGGGAATCAATGAGCAGTTCTTC
CASSVWRGGINEQFF
>TRBV11-2|few|.|TRBJ2-1
TGTGCCAGCAGCGTTAGACAGTTGACCTACAATGAGCAGTTCTTC
CASSVRQLTYNEQFF
>TRBV11-2|once|TRBD2|TRBJ2-1
TGTGCCAGCAGCTGGCCGCGGGGGGACTACAATGAGCAGTTCTTC
CASSWPRGDYNEQFF
>TRBV5-1|.|.|TRBJ2-1
TGCGCCAGCAGCCCAGGACTCCTCAACTACAATGAGCAGTTCTTC
CASSPGLLNYNEQFF